A selection of T cell receptor beta chains follows, all from one sample in a study of blood T cell repertoires in COVID-19. Clones were read by immunoSEQ multiplex PCR, and TCRdb kept only the in-frame ones, dropping some. The sample contains nearly 300,000 clones, about nine tenths of which appear only once. Sample: PBMCs or T cells enriched from blood (not recorded which). The receptors here all came from a woman aged 45-60 years who had been exposed to COVID-19. Both conserved end residues are part of each CDR3. A D gene is named only where the DNA matches it firmly. Only part of the rows carry a size: once, few, many, or a class if the clone is expanded.

.,.,TRBJ1-1,TRBV4-1,CASSQGAMNTEAFF,TGCGCCAGCAGCCAAGGAGCCATGAACACTGAAGCTTTCTTT
TRBD2,.,TRBJ2-1,TRBV3-1/TRBV3-2,CASSQGGGAFNEQFF,TGTGCCAGCAGCCAGGGCGGGGGGGCGTTCAATGAGCAGTTCTTC
.,.,TRBJ1-1,TRBV21-1,CASSLTGVNTEAFF,TGTGCCAGCAGCTTAACAGGGGTGAACACTGAAGCTTTCTTT
.,.,TRBJ2-5,TRBV7-9,CASSLLPGEGETQYF,TGTGCCAGCAGCTTATTGCCCGGCGAGGGAGAGACCCAGTACTTC
.,.,TRBJ2-7,TRBV5-1,CASSPDSYYEQYF,TGCGCCAGCAGCCCCGACAGTTACTACGAGCAGTACTTC
.,.,TRBJ1-5,TRBV19,CASRLPGGNQPQHF,TGTGCCAGTAGGCTTCCAGGGGGCAATCAGCCCCAGCATTTT
TRBD1,.,TRBJ2-3,TRBV2,CASSTTSWGQRFTDTQYF,TGTGCCAGCAGTACGACTTCTTGGGGACAGCGCTTCACAGATACGCAGTATTTT
.,.,TRBJ1-1,TRBV5-4,CASSPHSGAEAFF,TGTGCCAGCAGCCCCCATTCGGGGGCTGAAGCTTTCTTT
TRBD1,.,TRBJ1-1,TRBV7-6,CASSFYRGTGYNTEAFF,TGTGCCAGCAGCTTCTATAGGGGGACAGGGTACAACACTGAAGCTTTCTTT
.,.,TRBJ1-4,TRBV3-1/TRBV3-2,CASTQVQGNEKLFF,TGTGCCAGCACCCAAGTCCAGGGTAATGAAAAACTGTTTTTT
TRBD1,.,TRBJ2-7,TRBV18,CASSPFPGQGVDEQYF,TGTGCCAGCTCACCTTTCCCGGGACAGGGGGTTGACGAGCAGTACTTC
.,few,TRBJ1-2,TRBV12-3/TRBV12-4,CASSYYTEQVF,TGTGCCAGCAGTTACTATACAGAACAGGTCTTC
TRBD1,.,TRBJ1-1,TRBV27,CASSPGGGELTFF,TGTGCCAGCAGCCCCGGAGGGGGCGAGTTGACTTTCTTT
.,.,TRBJ1-4,TRBV29-1,CSARGQTGEKLFF,TGCAGCGCGCGAGGGCAGACCGGGGAAAAACTGTTTTTT
.,.,TRBJ1-1,TRBV19,CATRSTAQGNTEAFF,TGTGCCACTAGATCGACAGCCCAAGGGAACACTGAAGCTTTCTTT
TRBD1,.,TRBJ1-5,TRBV28,CASRTGTGGPQHF,TGTGCCAGCAGAACCGGGACAGGGGGTCCCCAGCATTTT
TRBD1,.,TRBJ1-6,TRBV3-1/TRBV3-2,CASSLGQGLNSPLHF,TGTGCCAGCAGCCTCGGACAGGGCCTTAATTCACCCCTCCACTTT
.,.,TRBJ1-1,TRBV7-9,CASSLNSYTEAFF,TGTGCCAGCAGCTTAAACAGCTACACTGAAGCTTTCTTT
TRBD2,.,TRBJ2-7,TRBV5-1,CASTKTGTSVVEQYF,TGCGCCAGCACCAAGACCGGGACTAGCGTAGTCGAGCAGTACTTC
.,.,TRBJ2-5,TRBV11-1,CASSLHREETQYF,TGTGCCAGCAGCTTGCACAGGGAAGAGACCCAGTACTTC
TRBD1,few,TRBJ1-1,TRBV6-5,CASSNYRGTEAFF,TGTGCCAGCAGTAATTACAGGGGCACTGAAGCTTTCTTT
.,.,TRBJ2-3,TRBV7-2,CASSLRVEVWVTDTQYF,TGTGCCAGCAGCCTTAGAGTGGAGGTTTGGGTCACAGATACGCAGTATTTT
TRBD1,.,TRBJ2-7,TRBV3-1/TRBV3-2,CASSRQGNGYEQYF,TGTGCCAGCAGCCGACAGGGCAACGGGTACGAGCAGTACTTC
.,.,TRBJ1-2,TRBV28,CASSPPRSSLYYGYTF,TGTGCCAGCTCACCCCCGCGATCATCCCTATACTATGGCTACACCTTC
TRBD1,.,TRBJ2-2,TRBV29-1,CSVKRDRNTGELFF,TGCAGCGTCAAGAGGGACAGAAACACCGGGGAGCTGTTTTTT
TRBD1,.,TRBJ1-2,TRBV19,CASSLAGTGYGYTF,TGTGCCAGTAGTTTAGCCGGGACAGGGTATGGCTACACCTTC
.,.,TRBJ2-3,TRBV5-6,CASSLPGNTQYF,TGTGCCAGCAGCCTTCCGGGGAATACGCAGTATTTT
.,.,TRBJ2-7,TRBV5-1,CASSLEGSSYEQYF,TGCGCCAGCAGCTTGGAAGGGAGCTCCTACGAGCAGTACTTC